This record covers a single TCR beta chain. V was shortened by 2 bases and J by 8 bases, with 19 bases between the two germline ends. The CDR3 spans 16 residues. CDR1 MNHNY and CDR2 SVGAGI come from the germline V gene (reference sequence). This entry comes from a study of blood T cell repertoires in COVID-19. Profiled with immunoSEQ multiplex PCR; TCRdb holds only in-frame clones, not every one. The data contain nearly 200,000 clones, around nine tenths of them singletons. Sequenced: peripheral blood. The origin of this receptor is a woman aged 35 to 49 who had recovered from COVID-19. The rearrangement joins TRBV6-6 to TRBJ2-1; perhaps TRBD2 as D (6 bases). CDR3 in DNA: TGTGCCAGCAGTTACCTCGGAGGCGGGCCGGGGGATGAGCAGTTCTTC. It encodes CASSYLGGGPGDEQFF.